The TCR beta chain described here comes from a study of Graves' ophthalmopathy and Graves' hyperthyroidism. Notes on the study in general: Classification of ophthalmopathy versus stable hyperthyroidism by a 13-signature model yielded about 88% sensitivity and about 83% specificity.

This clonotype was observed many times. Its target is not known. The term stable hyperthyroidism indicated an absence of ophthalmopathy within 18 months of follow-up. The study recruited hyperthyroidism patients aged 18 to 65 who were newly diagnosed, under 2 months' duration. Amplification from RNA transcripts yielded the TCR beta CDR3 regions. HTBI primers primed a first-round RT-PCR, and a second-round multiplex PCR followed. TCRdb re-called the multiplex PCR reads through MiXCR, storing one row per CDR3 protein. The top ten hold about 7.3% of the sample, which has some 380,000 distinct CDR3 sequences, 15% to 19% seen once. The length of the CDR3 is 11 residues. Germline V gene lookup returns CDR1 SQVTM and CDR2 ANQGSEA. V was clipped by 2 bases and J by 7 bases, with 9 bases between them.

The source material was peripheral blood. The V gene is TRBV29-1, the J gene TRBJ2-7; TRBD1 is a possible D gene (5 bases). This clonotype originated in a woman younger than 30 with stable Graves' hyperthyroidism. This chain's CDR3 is CSVELPGEQYF. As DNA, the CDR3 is TGCAGCGTTGAACTCCCAGGGGAGCAGTACTTC.